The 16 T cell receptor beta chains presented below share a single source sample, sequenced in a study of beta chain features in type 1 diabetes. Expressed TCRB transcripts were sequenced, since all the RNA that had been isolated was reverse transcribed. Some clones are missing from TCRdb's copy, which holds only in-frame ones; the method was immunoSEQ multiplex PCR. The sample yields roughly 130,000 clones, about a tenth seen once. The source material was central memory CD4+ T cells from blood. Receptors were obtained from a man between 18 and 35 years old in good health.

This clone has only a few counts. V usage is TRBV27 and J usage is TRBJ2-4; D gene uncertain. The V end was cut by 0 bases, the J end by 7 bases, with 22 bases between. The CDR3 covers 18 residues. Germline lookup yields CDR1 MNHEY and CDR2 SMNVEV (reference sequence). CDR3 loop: CASSLSTGINAVGNIQYF. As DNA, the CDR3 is TGTGCCAGCAGTTTATCGACTGGTATAAATGCGGTTGGTAACATTCAGTACTTC.

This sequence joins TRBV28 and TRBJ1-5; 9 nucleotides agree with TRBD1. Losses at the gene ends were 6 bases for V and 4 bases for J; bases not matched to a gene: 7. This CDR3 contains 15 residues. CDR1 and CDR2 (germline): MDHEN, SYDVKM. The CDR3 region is CASSQGTGLNQPQHF. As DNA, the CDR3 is TGTGCCAGCAGCCAAGGGACAGGGTTAAATCAGCCCCAGCATTTT.

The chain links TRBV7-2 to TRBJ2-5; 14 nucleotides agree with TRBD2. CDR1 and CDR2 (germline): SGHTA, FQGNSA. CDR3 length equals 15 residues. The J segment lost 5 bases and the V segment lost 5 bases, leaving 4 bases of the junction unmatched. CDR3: CASSRLAGGWETQYF. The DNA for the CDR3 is TGTGCCAGCAGCCGACTAGCGGGGGGGTGGGAGACCCAGTACTTC.

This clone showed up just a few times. Here the CDR3 DNA reads TGTGCCAGCAGCGGAGGGAGCAATCAGCCCCAGCATTTT. Its protein product is CASSGGSNQPQHF. The V call is TRBV5-6, the J call TRBJ1-5, with D unclear. The CDR3 is 13 residues long. Germline CDR1 and CDR2: SGHDT and YYEEEE. Between the trimmed V and J ends, which lost 4 bases and 1 base, there was a span of 6 bases.

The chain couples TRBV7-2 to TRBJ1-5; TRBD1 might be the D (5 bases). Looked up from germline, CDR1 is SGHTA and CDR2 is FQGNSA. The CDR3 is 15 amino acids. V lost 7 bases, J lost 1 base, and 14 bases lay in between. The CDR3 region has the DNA TGTGCCAGCACTCATACGGGGGTAAGCAATCAGCCCCAGCATTTT. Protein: CASTHTGVSNQPQHF. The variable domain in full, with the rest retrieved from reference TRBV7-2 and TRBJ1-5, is GAGVSQSPSNKVTEKGKDVELRCDPISGHTALYWYRQSLGQGLEFLIYFQGNSAPDKSGLPSDRFSAERTGGSVSTLTIQRTQQEDSAVYLCASTHTGVSNQPQHFGDGTRLSIL.

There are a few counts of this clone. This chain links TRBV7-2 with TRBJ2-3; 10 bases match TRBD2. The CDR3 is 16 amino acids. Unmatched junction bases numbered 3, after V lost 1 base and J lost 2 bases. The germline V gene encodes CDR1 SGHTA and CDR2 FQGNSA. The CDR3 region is CASSLVLAGPTDTQYF. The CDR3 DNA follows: TGTGCCAGCAGCTTAGTACTAGCGGGACCCACAGATACGCAGTATTTT.

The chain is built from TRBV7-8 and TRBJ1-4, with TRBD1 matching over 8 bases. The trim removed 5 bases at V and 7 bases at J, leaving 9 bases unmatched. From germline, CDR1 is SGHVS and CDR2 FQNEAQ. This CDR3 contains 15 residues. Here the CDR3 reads CASSPQGASGEKLFF. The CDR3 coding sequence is TGTGCCAGCAGCCCGCAGGGGGCTTCGGGTGAAAAACTGTTTTTT.

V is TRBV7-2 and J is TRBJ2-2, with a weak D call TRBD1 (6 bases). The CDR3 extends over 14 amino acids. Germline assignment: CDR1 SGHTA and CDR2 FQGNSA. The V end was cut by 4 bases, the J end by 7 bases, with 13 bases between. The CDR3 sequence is CASSSGTRIGELFF. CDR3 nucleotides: TGTGCCAGCAGCTCCGGGACAAGGATCGGGGAGCTGTTTTTT.

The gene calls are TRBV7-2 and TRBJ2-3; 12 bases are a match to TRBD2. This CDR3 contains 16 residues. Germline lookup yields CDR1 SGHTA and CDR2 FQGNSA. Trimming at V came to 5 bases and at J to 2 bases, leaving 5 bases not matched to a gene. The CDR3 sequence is CASSTRLAGDTDTQYF. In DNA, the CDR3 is TGTGCCAGCAGCACACGACTAGCGGGGGACACAGATACGCAGTATTTT.

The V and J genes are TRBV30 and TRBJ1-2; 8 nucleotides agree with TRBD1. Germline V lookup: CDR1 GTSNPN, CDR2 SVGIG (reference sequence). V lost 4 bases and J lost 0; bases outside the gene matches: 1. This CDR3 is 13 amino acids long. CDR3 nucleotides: TGTGCCTGGACGGACAGGGCTAACTATGGCTACACCTTC. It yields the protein CAWTDRANYGYTF.

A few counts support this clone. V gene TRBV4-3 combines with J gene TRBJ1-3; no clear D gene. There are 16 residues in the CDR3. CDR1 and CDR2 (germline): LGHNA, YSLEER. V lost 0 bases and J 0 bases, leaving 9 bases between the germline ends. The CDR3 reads CASSQDRLRSGNTIYF. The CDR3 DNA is TGCGCCAGCAGCCAAGACAGGCTCCGCTCTGGAAACACCATATATTTT.

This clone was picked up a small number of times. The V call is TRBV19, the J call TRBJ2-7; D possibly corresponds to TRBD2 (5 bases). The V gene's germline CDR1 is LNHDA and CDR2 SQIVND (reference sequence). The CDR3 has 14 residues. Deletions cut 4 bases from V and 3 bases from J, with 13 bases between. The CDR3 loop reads CASSRAGGIYEQYF. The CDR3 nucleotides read TGTGCCAGTAGTAGAGCAGGAGGAATCTACGAGCAGTACTTC.

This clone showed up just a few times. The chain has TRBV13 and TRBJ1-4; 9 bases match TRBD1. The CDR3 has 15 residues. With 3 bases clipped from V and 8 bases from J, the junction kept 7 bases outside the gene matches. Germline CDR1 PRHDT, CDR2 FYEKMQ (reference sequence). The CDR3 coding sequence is TGTGCCAGCAGCTTGGGGGACAGGGTTGGAGAAAAACTGTTTTTT. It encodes CASSLGDRVGEKLFF. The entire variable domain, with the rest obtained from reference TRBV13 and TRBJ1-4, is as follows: AAGVIQSPRHLIKEKRETATLKCYPIPRHDTVYWYQQGPGQDPQFLISFYEKMQSDKGSIPDRFSAQQFSDYHSELNMSSLELGDSALYFCASSLGDRVGEKLFFGSGTQLSVL.

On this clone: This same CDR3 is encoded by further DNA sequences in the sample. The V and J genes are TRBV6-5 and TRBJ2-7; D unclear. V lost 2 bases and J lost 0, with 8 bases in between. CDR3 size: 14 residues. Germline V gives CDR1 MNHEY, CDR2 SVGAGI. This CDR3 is CASSYRGSSYEQYF. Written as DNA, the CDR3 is TGTGCCAGCAGTTACCGAGGTAGCTCCTACGAGCAGTACTTC.

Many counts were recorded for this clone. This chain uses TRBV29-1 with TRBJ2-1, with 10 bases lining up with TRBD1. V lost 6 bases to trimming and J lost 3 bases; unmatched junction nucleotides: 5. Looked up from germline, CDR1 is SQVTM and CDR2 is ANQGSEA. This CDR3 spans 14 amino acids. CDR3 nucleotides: TGCAGCGTGGGAAGGGACAGGGGCTACAATGAGCAGTTCTTC. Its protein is CSVGRDRGYNEQFF.

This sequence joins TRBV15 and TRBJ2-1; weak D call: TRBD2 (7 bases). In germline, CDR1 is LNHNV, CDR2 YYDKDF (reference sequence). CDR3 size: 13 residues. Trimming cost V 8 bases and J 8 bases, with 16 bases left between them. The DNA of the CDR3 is TGTGCCACCCGCCGGGGGGCCTCGGATGAGCAGTTCTTC. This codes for CATRRGASDEQFF.